This is a list of T cell receptor beta chains from one sample in a study of blood T cells in healthy people across ages. MiXCR, run by TCRdb on the 5' RACE reads, gives a single entry per CDR3 protein. Of around 1,600,000 distinct CDR3 sequences in the sample, approximately 43% were seen once. Sequenced input: blood. These receptors were collected from a woman in her late teens or twenties in good health. CDR3s include the opening cysteine and the closing phenylalanine or tryptophan. A D gene is named only where the DNA matches it firmly. Some rows mark clone size as missing; the rest say once, few, many or name a class of expanded clone.

TGCGCCAGCAGCCAGGTGACGCAAGGGGCCTACAATGAGCAGTTCTTC | CASSQVTQGAYNEQFF | TRBJ2-1 | NA | TRBV4-3 | NA
TGCGCCAGCAGATACAGCTTCTCCTACGAGCAGTACTTC | CASRYSFSYEQYF | TRBJ2-7 | few | TRBV5-1 | NA
TGTGCCAGCAGGCGAGACCCCACAACGGGGGAGCAGTACTTC | CASRRDPTTGEQYF | TRBJ2-7 | few | TRBV6-6 | NA
TGTGCCAGCACAGCGGACAGGGGCTACGAGCAGTACTTC | CASTADRGYEQYF | TRBJ2-7 | NA | TRBV6-5 | TRBD1
TGTGCCAGCAGACGAACCAGGGGTAACAATGAGCAGTTCTTC | CASRRTRGNNEQFF | TRBJ2-1 | NA | TRBV6-5 | NA
TGTGCCAGCAGATTCGGGACCGCTGTGGCGTACGAGCAGTACTTC | CASRFGTAVAYEQYF | TRBJ2-7 | NA | TRBV12-3/TRBV12-4 | NA
TGCAGTGCCCCCCGGGGGGACGAAGGAAACACCATATATTTT | CSAPRGDEGNTIYF | TRBJ1-3 | once | TRBV20-1 | NA
TGTGCCACCAGCAGATACCACAATGAGCAGTTCTTC | CATSRYHNEQFF | TRBJ2-1 | NA | TRBV15 | NA
TGCGCCAGCAGCGTCGGGGGGTCCTACACTGAGCAGTTCTTC | CASSVGGSYTEQFF | TRBJ2-1 | NA | TRBV5-1 | TRBD2
TGTGCCAGCAGCTTAGATGTCCTAGCGGGGACCTCCTACGAGCAGTACTTC | CASSLDVLAGTSYEQYF | TRBJ2-7 | few | TRBV7-2 | TRBD2
TGTGCCAGCAGTTACTCGATGGCGGGGGGGGCCCCTGGTACGCAGTATTTT | CASSYSMAGGAPGTQYF | TRBJ2-3 | NA | TRBV6-5 | TRBD2
TGTGCCAGCAGCCCCTGGCTGGACAGGGGCAACTATGGCTACACCTTC | CASSPWLDRGNYGYTF | TRBJ1-2 | NA | TRBV7-2 | TRBD1
TGTGCCAGCAGCGGGACAGCGTACTACGAGCAGTACTTC | CASSGTAYYEQYF | TRBJ2-7 | NA | TRBV21-1 | NA
TGTGCCAGCAGTTTGCGGGGGGGATTTCTCTATGGCTACACCTTC | CASSLRGGFLYGYTF | TRBJ1-2 | NA | TRBV27 | NA
TGTGCCAGCAGTTTAACGTCTAGCGGGGGAATCATAATAGATACGCAGTATTTT | CASSLTSSGGIIIDTQYF | TRBJ2-3 | NA | TRBV12-3/TRBV12-4 | TRBD2
TGTGCCAGCAGTTACCCTCGGCGGGGGGCAACCAACAATGAGCAGTACTTC | CASSYPRRGATNNEQYF | TRBJ2-7 | NA | TRBV6-2/TRBV6-3 | TRBD2
TGTGCCAGCAACATAGGGACTAGTGGCCCTAGCTCCTACAATGAGCAGTTCTTC | CASNIGTSGPSSYNEQFF | TRBJ2-1 | NA | TRBV27 | TRBD2
TGTGCCAGCACGAGGGTTAGCGGGAGGACAGATACGCAGTATTTT | CASTRVSGRTDTQYF | TRBJ2-3 | few | TRBV6-2/TRBV6-3 | TRBD2
TGTGCCAGCAGTTGGGGGGCCGGGGGGAACACCGGGGAGCTGTTTTTT | CASSWGAGGNTGELFF | TRBJ2-2 | NA | TRBV27 | NA
TGTGCCAGCCTAAGGCTAGCGGCCTACAATGAGCAGTTCTTC | CASLRLAAYNEQFF | TRBJ2-1 | NA | TRBV6-5 | TRBD2
TGTGCCAGCAGTCCCTCCCCCGGCATCCGCCGAGGTGAAAAACTGTTTTTT | CASSPSPGIRRGEKLFF | TRBJ1-4 | few | TRBV12-3/TRBV12-4 | NA
TGTGCCAGCAGCTTATTAACTCGGACAGGGGACGTCCAGCCCCAGCATTTT | CASSLLTRTGDVQPQHF | TRBJ1-5 | few | TRBV7-6 | TRBD1
TGTGCCAGCAGCTCCAGGGAATCAGATACGCAGTATTTT | CASSSRESDTQYF | TRBJ2-3 | NA | TRBV12-3/TRBV12-4 | NA
TGTGCCAGCTACAGGGTTGGCTATGGCTACACCTTC | CASYRVGYGYTF | TRBJ1-2 | NA | TRBV9 | NA
TGCGCCAGCAGCCGCTGGACAGGTGGGAACACTGAAGCTTTCTTT | CASSRWTGGNTEAFF | TRBJ1-1 | NA | TRBV4-1 | TRBD1
TGCGCCAGCAGCTCAGGAGGGACTAGCTCTATAGATACGCAGTATTTT | CASSSGGTSSIDTQYF | TRBJ2-3 | few | TRBV5-1 | TRBD2
TGCAGTGCTAGAGAGAGGGGACAGGTTTACCAAGAGACCCAGTACTTC | CSARERGQVYQETQYF | TRBJ2-5 | NA | TRBV20-1 | TRBD1
TGCGCCAGCAGCCAAGAACAGAGCCGCTCCTACGAGCAGTACTTC | CASSQEQSRSYEQYF | TRBJ2-7 | few | TRBV4-3 | NA
TGCAGCGTTGGCGTCCTCCCGAGGGCTTTCTTT | CSVGVLPRAFF | TRBJ1-1 | few | TRBV29-1 | NA
TGTGCCATCGCCGGAGAGTGGAGATACACTGAAGCTTTCTTT | CAIAGEWRYTEAFF | TRBJ1-1 | NA | TRBV10-3 | NA
TGCGCCAGCAGCTTGGATAATGGGGGGACCCAGTACTTC | CASSLDNGGTQYF | TRBJ2-5 | once | TRBV5-1 | NA
TGTGCCAGCAGCTTAGAGCCTAGATTAGCGGGAGGCTCCTACAATGAGCAGTTCTTC | CASSLEPRLAGGSYNEQFF | TRBJ2-1 | NA | TRBV7-3 | TRBD2
TGTGCCACCACCATGGGCACGACCGATACGCAGTATTTT | CATTMGTTDTQYF | TRBJ2-3 | few | TRBV27 | NA
TGTGCCAGCAGCCGAGAAACCGGGGCGGCCACCGGGGAGCTGTTTTTT | CASSRETGAATGELFF | TRBJ2-2 | NA | TRBV4-2 | NA
TGTGCCAGCAGTACGCCCGGGACTTCCTATGGCTACACCTTC | CASSTPGTSYGYTF | TRBJ1-2 | NA | TRBV12-3/TRBV12-4 | NA
TGTGCCACGGCGCTTGGACAGGCTCGGTGGGATACGCAGTATTTT | CATALGQARWDTQYF | TRBJ2-3 | NA | TRBV28 | TRBD1
TGTGCCAGCAGTTTCTCCGGCCCAGGACCGGGACAGGAATCCCCTAGGCGTGGCTACACCTTC | CASSFSGPGPGQESPRRGYTF | TRBJ1-2 | few | TRBV12-3/TRBV12-4 | TRBD1
TGCGCCAGCAGCCAACCACCGTTCAGGGGAATCAGCTCCTACAATGAGCAGTACTTC | CASSQPPFRGISSYNEQYF | TRBJ2-7 | few | TRBV4-1 | NA
TGCAGTGGTATAGCTGGGAGTGCAGATACGCAGTATTTT | CSGIAGSADTQYF | TRBJ2-3 | NA | TRBV20-1 | NA
TGCAGCGTTGAAATGGACTCCTACGGGCAGTACTTC | CSVEMDSYGQYF | TRBJ2-7 | once | TRBV29-1 | NA
TGTGCCAGCAACACCGGGACTAGCGGGGGTAGCTCCTACAATGAGCAGTTCTTC | CASNTGTSGGSSYNEQFF | TRBJ2-1 | few | TRBV12-3/TRBV12-4 | TRBD2
TGTGCTAGTGCACTACTGACAGAGCAGTTCTTC | CASALLTEQFF | TRBJ2-1 | NA | TRBV12-5 | NA
TGTGCCAGCACCGACGGAGGTGAGCAGTACTTC | CASTDGGEQYF | TRBJ2-5 | few | TRBV6-2/TRBV6-3 | NA
TGTGCCAGCAGTTTATTCGACAGGTCGTACCAAGAGACCCAGTACTTC | CASSLFDRSYQETQYF | TRBJ2-5 | few | TRBV12-3/TRBV12-4 | NA
TGTGCCAGCAGTACCCCGGGACAGGGTCTATACGAGCAGTACTTC | CASSTPGQGLYEQYF | TRBJ2-7 | few | TRBV6-6 | TRBD1
TGTGCCAGCAGCTCCCCTCTAGCGGGGGGCACAGATACGCAGTATTTT | CASSSPLAGGTDTQYF | TRBJ2-3 | NA | TRBV7-6 | TRBD2
TGCGCCAGCAGCCAATCTCTAGCGGGGGTATTTGCAGATACGCAGTATTTT | CASSQSLAGVFADTQYF | TRBJ2-3 | many | TRBV4-1 | TRBD2